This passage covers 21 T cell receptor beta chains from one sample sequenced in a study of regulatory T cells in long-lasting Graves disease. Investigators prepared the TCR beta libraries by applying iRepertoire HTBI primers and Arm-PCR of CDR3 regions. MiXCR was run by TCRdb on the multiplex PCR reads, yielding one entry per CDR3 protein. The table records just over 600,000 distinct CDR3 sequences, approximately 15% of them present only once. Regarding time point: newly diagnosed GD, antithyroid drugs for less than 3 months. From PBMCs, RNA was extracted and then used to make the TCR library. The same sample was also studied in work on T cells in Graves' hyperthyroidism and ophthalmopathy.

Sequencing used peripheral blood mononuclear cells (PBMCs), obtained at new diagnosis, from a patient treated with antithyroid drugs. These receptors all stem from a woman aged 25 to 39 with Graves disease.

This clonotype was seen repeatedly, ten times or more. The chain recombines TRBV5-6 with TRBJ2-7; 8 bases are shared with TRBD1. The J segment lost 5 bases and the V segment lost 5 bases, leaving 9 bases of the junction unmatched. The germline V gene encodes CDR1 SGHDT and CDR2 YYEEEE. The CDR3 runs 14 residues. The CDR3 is CASRLTTGVHEQYF. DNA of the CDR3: TGTGCCAGCAGACTAACGACAGGGGTCCACGAGCAGTACTTC.

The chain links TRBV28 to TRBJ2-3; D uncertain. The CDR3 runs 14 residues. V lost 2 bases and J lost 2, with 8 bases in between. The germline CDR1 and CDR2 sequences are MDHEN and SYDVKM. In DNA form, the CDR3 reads TGTGCCAGCAGTTTAGTGCACCTCACAGATACGCAGTATTTT. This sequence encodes CASSLVHLTDTQYF.

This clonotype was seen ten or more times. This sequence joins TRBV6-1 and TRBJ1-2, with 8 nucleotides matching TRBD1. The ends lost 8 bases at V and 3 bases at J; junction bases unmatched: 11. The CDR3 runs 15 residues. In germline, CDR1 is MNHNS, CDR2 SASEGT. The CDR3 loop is CASYLRDRPYYGYTF. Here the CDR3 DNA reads TGTGCCAGCTACCTCCGGGACAGGCCCTACTATGGCTACACCTTC.

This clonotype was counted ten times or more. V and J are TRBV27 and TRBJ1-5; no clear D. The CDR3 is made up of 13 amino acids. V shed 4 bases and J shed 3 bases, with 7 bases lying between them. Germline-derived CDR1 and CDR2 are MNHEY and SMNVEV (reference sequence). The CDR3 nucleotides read TGTGCCAGCAGTTCGGCCTTCAATCAGCCCCAGCATTTT. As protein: CASSSAFNQPQHF.

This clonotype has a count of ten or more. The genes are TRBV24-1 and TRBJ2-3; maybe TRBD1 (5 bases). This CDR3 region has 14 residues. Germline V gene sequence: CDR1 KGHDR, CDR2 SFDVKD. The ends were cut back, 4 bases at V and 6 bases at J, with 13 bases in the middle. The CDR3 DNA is TGTGCCACCAGTGACCCTGGGGCGGTTGATACGCAGTATTTT. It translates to CATSDPGAVDTQYF.

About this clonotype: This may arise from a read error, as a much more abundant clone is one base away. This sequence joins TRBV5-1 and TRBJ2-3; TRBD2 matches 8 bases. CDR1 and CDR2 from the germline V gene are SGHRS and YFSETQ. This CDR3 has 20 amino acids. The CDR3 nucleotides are TGCGCCAGCAGCTTGCGCCCAGCGGGAGCGATAACGGTGGACACAAATACGCAGTATTTT. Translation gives CASSLRPAGAITVDTNTQYF.

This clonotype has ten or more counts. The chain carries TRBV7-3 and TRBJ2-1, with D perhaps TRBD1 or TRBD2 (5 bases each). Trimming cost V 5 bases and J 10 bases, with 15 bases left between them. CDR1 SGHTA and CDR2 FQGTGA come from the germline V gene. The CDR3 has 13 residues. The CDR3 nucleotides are TGTGCCAGCAGCCGGGACCCACGAAGGGAGCAGTTCTTC. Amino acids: CASSRDPRREQFF.

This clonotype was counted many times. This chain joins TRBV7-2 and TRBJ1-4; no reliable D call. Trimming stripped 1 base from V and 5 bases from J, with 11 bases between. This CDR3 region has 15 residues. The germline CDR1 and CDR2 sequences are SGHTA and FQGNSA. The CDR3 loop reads CASSLGPRMNEKLFF. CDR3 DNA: TGTGCCAGCAGCTTAGGTCCCCGAATGAATGAAAAACTGTTTTTT. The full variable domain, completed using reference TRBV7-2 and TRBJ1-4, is GAGVSQSPSNKVTEKGKDVELRCDPISGHTALYWYRQSLGQGLEFLIYFQGNSAPDKSGLPSDRFSAERTGGSVSTLTIQRTQQEDSAVYLCASSLGPRMNEKLFFGSGTQLSVL.

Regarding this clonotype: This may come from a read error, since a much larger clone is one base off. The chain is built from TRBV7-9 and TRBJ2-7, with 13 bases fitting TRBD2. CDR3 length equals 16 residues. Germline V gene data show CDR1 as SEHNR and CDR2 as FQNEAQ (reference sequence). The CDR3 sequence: CVSSSGLAGISYEQYF. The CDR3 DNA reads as TGTGTCAGCAGCTCGGGACTAGCGGGGATCTCCTACGAGCAGTACTTC. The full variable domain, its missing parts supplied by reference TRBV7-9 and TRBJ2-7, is DTGVSQNPRHKITKRGQNVTFRCDPISEHNRLYWYRQTLGQGPEFLTYFQNEAQLEKSRLLSDRFSAERPKGSFSTLEIQRTEQGDSAMYLCVSSSGLAGISYEQYFGPGTRLTVT.

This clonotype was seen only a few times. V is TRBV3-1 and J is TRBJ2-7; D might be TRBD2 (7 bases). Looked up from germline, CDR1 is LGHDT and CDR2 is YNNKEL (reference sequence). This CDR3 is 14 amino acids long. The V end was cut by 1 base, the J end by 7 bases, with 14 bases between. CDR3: CASSQAGGLGEQYF. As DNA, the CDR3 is TGTGCCAGCAGCCAAGCGGGGGGCCTGGGAGAGCAGTACTTC.

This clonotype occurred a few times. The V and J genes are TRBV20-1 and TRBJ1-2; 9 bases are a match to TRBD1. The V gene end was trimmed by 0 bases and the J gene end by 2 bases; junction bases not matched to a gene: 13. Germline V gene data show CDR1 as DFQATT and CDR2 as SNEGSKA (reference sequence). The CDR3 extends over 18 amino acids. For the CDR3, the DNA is TGCAGTGCTAGAGATTCGGACAGGGGCAAGTTCCTAAACTATGGCTACACCTTC. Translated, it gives CSARDSDRGKFLNYGYTF.

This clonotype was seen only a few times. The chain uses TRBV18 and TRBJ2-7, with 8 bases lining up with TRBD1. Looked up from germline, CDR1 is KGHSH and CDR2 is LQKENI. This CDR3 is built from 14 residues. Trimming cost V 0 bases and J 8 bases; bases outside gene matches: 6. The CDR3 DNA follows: TGTGCCAGCTCACCACCCCTCGACAGGGGTAAGCAGTACTTC. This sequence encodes CASSPPLDRGKQYF.

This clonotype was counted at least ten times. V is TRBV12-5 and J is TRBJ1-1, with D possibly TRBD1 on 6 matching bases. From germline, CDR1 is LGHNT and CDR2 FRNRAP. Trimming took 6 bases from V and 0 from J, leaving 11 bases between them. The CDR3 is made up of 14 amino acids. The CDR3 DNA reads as TGTGCTAGTGGCCCGGGGGCTATGAACACTGAAGCTTTCTTT. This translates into CASGPGAMNTEAFF.

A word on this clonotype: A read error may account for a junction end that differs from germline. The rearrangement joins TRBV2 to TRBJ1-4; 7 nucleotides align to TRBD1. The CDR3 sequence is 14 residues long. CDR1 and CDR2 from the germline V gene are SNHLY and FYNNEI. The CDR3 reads CASRFRGGDEKLSF. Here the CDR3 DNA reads TGTGCCAGCAGATTCAGGGGGGGAGATGAAAAACTGTCTTTT.

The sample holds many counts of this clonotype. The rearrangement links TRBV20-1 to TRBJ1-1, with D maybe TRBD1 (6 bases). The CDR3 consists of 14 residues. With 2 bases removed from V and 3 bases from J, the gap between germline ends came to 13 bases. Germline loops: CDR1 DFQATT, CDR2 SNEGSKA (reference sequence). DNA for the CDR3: TGCAGTGCTAGACTAGGGGGAGGATACACTGAAGCTTTCTTT. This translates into CSARLGGGYTEAFF.

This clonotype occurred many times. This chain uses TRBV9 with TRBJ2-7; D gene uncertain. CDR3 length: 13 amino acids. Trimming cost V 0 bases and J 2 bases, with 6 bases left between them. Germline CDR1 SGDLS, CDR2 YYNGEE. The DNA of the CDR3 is TGTGCCAGCAGCGTAGGTCCTACCTACGAGCAGTACTTC. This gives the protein CASSVGPTYEQYF.

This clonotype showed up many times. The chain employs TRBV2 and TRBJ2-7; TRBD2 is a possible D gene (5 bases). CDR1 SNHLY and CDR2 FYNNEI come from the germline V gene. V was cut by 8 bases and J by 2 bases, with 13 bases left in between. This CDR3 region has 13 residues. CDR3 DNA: TGTGCCAGCTACCCCGGGGTAACCTACGAGCAGTACTTC. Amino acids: CASYPGVTYEQYF.

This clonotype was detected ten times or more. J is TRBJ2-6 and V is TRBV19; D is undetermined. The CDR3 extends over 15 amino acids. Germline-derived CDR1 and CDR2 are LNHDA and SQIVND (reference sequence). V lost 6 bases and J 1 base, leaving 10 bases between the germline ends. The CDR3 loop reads CASRTHGSGANVLTF. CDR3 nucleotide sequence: TGTGCCAGTAGGACCCACGGATCTGGGGCCAACGTCCTGACTTTC.

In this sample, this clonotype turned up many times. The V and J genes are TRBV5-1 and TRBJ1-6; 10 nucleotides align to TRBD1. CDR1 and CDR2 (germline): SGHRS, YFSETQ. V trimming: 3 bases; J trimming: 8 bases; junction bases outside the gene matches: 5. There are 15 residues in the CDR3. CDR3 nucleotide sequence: TGCGCCAGCAGCTCAGGGACAGGGGACGATTCACCCCTCCACTTT. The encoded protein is CASSSGTGDDSPLHF.

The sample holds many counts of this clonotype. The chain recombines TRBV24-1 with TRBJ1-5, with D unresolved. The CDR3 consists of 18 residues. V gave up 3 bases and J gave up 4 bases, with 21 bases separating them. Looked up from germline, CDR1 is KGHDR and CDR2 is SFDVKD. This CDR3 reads CATSDPKTTGLLNQPQHF. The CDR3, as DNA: TGTGCCACCAGTGATCCGAAGACGACCGGGCTACTTAATCAGCCCCAGCATTTT.

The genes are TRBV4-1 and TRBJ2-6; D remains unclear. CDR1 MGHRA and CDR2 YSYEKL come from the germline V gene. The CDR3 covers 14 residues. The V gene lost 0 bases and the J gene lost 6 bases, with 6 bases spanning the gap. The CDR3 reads CASSQEPLANVLTF. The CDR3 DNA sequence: TGCGCCAGCAGCCAAGAGCCGTTGGCCAACGTCCTGACTTTC.